The entry below gives a single T cell receptor beta chain sequence along with its context. The naive CD8 fraction comprised CD45RO-negative cells positively selected for CCR7 and excluded terminally differentiated effector memory CD45RA+ cells. This sample was included in a study of shared clonotypes between healthy human individuals. Using immunoSEQ multiplex PCR, the repertoire was profiled, and TCRdb retains in-frame clones only, with some absent. The repertoire holds millions of clones, with around 96% as singletons. The sample was naive CD8+ T cells sorted from blood. The clonotype comes from a man younger than 35 in good health.

The DNA for the CDR3 is TGTGCCAGCAGACCCGAGACAGGGGCCTACGAGCAGTACTTC. This sequence encodes CASRPETGAYEQYF. This sequence joins TRBV6-1 and TRBJ2-7, with 8 bases that match TRBD1. The ends lost 6 bases at V and 2 bases at J; junction bases unmatched: 6. The germline V gene encodes CDR1 MNHNS and CDR2 SASEGT. CDR3 size: 14 residues.